This is a list of T cell receptor beta chains from one sample in a study of T cell repertoires in cytomegalovirus infection. MiXCR, run by TCRdb on the reads, gives a single entry per CDR3 protein. Among 200,000 to 300,000 distinct CDR3 sequences listed, about 13% were seen once. The specimen sequenced was PBMCs. Receptors originate from a human donor in good health (CMV status not recorded). Some clones in this sample may be carry-over from other donors' samples. Each CDR3 is given without its conserved first and last residue.

cdr3_aa j_call v_call
ATRLTSGGAREQY TRBJ2-7 TRBV12-3/TRBV12-4
ASSSGQASSTDTQY TRBJ2-3 TRBV7-6
SVDGGVRSTDTQY TRBJ2-3 TRBV29-1
ASSLSGQFIDEQY TRBJ2-7 TRBV7-3
ASSFFGVSPGYEQY TRBJ2-7 TRBV5-5
ASSTRTGESIATNEKLF TRBJ1-4 TRBV12-3/TRBV12-4
ASSLGRRREEAQH TRBJ1-5 TRBV4-1
ASSLVRQTEAF TRBJ1-1 TRBV7-8
ASSTRDSRADTQY TRBJ2-3 TRBV7-8
ASSAGTGSKVGQYEQY TRBJ2-7 TRBV5-1